The clone carrying this T cell receptor beta chain was found a few times. Antigen specificity is unknown. This CDR3 contains 14 residues. In germline, CDR1 is ENHRY, CDR2 SYGVKD. V lost 8 bases to trimming and J lost 13 bases, with 21 bases between them. Investigators reverse transcribed all isolated RNA, so they sequenced expressed TCRB transcripts. The repertoire was sequenced with immunoSEQ multiplex PCR; TCRdb's copy has only in-frame clones and lacks some. The sample has 130,000 to 150,000 clones; about 12% are singletons. The sample originates from a study of beta chain features in type 1 diabetes. Study results and caveats: PCR might favor shorter templates, equally in patients and controls. When Type 1 diabetes patients were examined, their TCRB CDR3s proved moderately but significantly shorter in all four CD4+ subsets. It was among patients, rather than healthy donors, that naive, central memory and Treg TCRB repertoires appeared more similar. Here, the possible influence of HLA type (on TCRB rearrangement) remained unresolved.

This rearrangement joins TRBV10-3 to TRBJ1-6; D is uncertain. This clonotype was obtained from a man aged 18 to 35 with type 1 diabetes. Material for sequencing was central memory CD4+ T cells from blood. In DNA form, the CDR3 reads TGTGCCATCCGCCCGGATCCTAGTGGTTCGCCCCTCCACTTT. It yields the protein CAIRPDPSGSPLHF.